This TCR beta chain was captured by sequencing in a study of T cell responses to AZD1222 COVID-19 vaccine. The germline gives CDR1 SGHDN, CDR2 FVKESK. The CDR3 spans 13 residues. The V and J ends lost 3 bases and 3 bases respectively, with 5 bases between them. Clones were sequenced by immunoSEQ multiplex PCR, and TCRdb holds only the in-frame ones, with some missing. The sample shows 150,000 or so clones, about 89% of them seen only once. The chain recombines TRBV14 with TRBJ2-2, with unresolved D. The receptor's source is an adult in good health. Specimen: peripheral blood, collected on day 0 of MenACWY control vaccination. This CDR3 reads CASSQRYTGELFF. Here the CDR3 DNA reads TGTGCCAGCAGCCAGCGATACACCGGGGAGCTGTTTTTT.